The 19 T cell receptor beta chains presented below share a single source sample, sequenced in a study of CD4 T cells in relation to SARS-CoV-2 and coronaviruses. These receptors lack a known antigen. This table comes from immunoSEQ multiplex PCR, and its TCRdb copy is limited to in-frame clones, with some not included. The table records 30,000 to 40,000 clones, over 70% of them present only once. Sequencing was done on a sample of memory CD4+ T cells from PBMCs, cultured in vitro. The origin of the receptors is an adult with COVID-19.

This chain connects TRBV28 to TRBJ2-1; the match to TRBD1 covers 8 bases. CDR3 length: 20 residues. Germline V gene sequence: CDR1 MDHEN, CDR2 SYDVKM. V lost 3 bases, J lost 7 bases, and 23 bases stayed unmatched. CDR3 loop: CASSFTDRVPTRSVPNEQFF. The CDR3 DNA sequence: TGTGCCAGCAGTTTTACGGACAGGGTCCCTACGAGGTCCGTCCCAAATGAGCAGTTCTTC. The full variable domain, with the rest looked up from reference TRBV28 and TRBJ2-1, is DVKVTQSSRYLVKRTGEKVFLECVQDMDHENMFWYRQDPGLGLRLIYFSYDVKMKEKGDIPEGYSVSREKKERFSLILESASTNQTSMYLCASSFTDRVPTRSVPNEQFFGPGTRLTVL.

The chain is built from TRBV9 and TRBJ2-5; D not resolved. Germline V lookup: CDR1 SGDLS, CDR2 YYNGEE. Trimming removed 4 bases from V and 1 base from J, with 14 bases in between. This CDR3 is 15 amino acids long. The CDR3 loop is CASSPESSVQETQYF. The CDR3 DNA sequence: TGTGCCAGCAGCCCGGAATCGAGCGTCCAAGAGACCCAGTACTTC. The entire variable domain, with the rest obtained from reference TRBV9 and TRBJ2-5, is as follows: DSGVTQTPKHLITATGQRVTLRCSPRSGDLSVYWYQQSLDQGLQFLIQYYNGEERAKGNILERFSAQQFPDLHSELNLSSLELGDSALYFCASSPESSVQETQYFGPGTRLLVL.

This chain connects TRBV6-5 to TRBJ2-7, with D tentatively TRBD2 (5 bases). Germline CDR1 MNHEY, CDR2 SVGAGI. V was shortened by 1 base and J by 6 bases, with 16 bases between the two germline ends. The CDR3 is made up of 15 amino acids. The CDR3 loop reads CASSYYGRSRVEQYF. Here the CDR3 DNA reads TGTGCCAGCAGTTACTATGGACGTTCGAGGGTCGAGCAGTACTTC.

Worth noting for this clone: Other DNA sequences in the sample encode the same CDR3. J is TRBJ1-1 and V is TRBV5-5; the match to TRBD1 covers 8 bases. With V trimmed by 4 bases and J by 3 bases, 2 bases remained unmatched. The germline V gene has CDR1 SGHKS and CDR2 YYEKEE (reference sequence). CDR3 length equals 13 residues. CDR3 DNA sequence: TGTGCCAGCAGCACACAGGGGGACACTGAAGCTTTCTTT. This sequence encodes CASSTQGDTEAFF.

The CDR3 DNA reads as TGTGCCAGCAGCTTAGGGACTAGCGAGAATGAGCAGTTCTTC. Protein product: CASSLGTSENEQFF. The V and J genes are TRBV7-2 and TRBJ2-1, with 9 bases that match TRBD2. The CDR3 has 14 residues. With 1 base clipped from V and 7 bases from J, the junction kept 2 bases outside the gene matches. Germline lookup yields CDR1 SGHTA and CDR2 FQGNSA.

This chain connects TRBV4-1 to TRBJ2-1, with 16 bases that match TRBD2. Unmatched junction bases numbered 11, after V lost 3 bases and J lost 6 bases. The CDR3 covers 19 residues. Germline V lookup: CDR1 MGHRA, CDR2 YSYEKL. The CDR3 sequence: CASSHPGLAGGPQSNEQFF. The CDR3 DNA is TGCGCCAGCAGCCACCCGGGACTAGCGGGAGGGCCACAGTCCAATGAGCAGTTCTTC.

The genes are TRBV5-5 and TRBJ1-4; tentatively, D is TRBD1 (6 bases). The CDR3 is 15 residues long. V was cut by 0 bases and J by 8 bases, with 14 bases left in between. CDR1 and CDR2 from the germline V gene are SGHKS and YYEKEE (reference sequence). The CDR3 reads CASSLVPGAGEKLFF. Here the CDR3 DNA reads TGTGCCAGCAGCTTGGTTCCGGGGGCCGGAGAAAAACTGTTTTTT.

This chain connects TRBV19 to TRBJ2-1; TRBD2 aligns across 12 bases. The CDR3 consists of 19 residues. The germline V gene encodes CDR1 LNHDA and CDR2 SQIVND (reference sequence). The V and J ends lost 3 bases and 0 bases, in that order; junction bases with no gene match: 9. The CDR3 DNA sequence: TGTGCCAGTAGTATTCGGTTGCTAGCGGGGGGGAGCTCCTACAATGAGCAGTTCTTC. Its protein is CASSIRLLAGGSSYNEQFF. The whole variable domain, remainder taken from reference TRBV19 and TRBJ2-1, is DGGITQSPKYLFRKEGQNVTLSCEQNLNHDAMYWYRQDPGQGLRLIYYSQIVNDFQKGDIAEGYSVSREKKESFPLTVTSAQKNPTAFYLCASSIRLLAGGSSYNEQFFGPGTRLTVL.

This chain links TRBV23-1 with TRBJ1-1; D is possibly TRBD1 (5 bases). TRBV23-1 is marked as an open reading frame, function uncertain. The length of the CDR3 is 14 residues. V lost 4 bases and J lost 0, with 9 bases in between. CDR3 sequence reads: CASSRTSMNTEAFF. DNA of the CDR3: TGCGCCAGCAGTCGGACAAGTATGAACACTGAAGCTTTCTTT.

The rearrangement joins TRBV14 to TRBJ1-5; D unclear. The CDR3 sequence is 13 residues long. Germline V gene lookup returns CDR1 SGHDN and CDR2 FVKESK. Trimming took 6 bases from V and 0 from J, leaving 6 bases between them. This CDR3 is CASSQNSNQPQHF. The CDR3, as DNA: TGTGCCAGCAGTCAGAATAGCAATCAGCCCCAGCATTTT.

The V call is TRBV27, the J call TRBJ2-2, with D possibly TRBD1 on 5 matching bases. Germline CDR1 is MNHEY and CDR2 is SMNVEV (reference sequence). The CDR3 is made up of 16 amino acids. Deletions cut 3 bases from V and 1 base from J, with 12 bases between. Here the CDR3 DNA reads TGTGCCAGCAGTTTTCATGACAGCCTGAACACCGGGGAGCTGTTTTTT. As protein: CASSFHDSLNTGELFF.

This CDR3 reads CSVAPLDGGFF. The DNA for the CDR3 is TGCAGCGTCGCCCCCCTCGACGGCGGTTTCTTT. This chain connects TRBV29-1 to TRBJ1-1, with D uncertain. This CDR3 contains 11 residues. V lost 6 bases, J lost 13 bases, and 18 bases lay in between. Looked up from germline, CDR1 is SQVTM and CDR2 is ANQGSEA.

The chain employs TRBV19 and TRBJ2-1; D might be TRBD2 (5 bases). Germline CDR1 LNHDA, CDR2 SQIVND (reference sequence). Trimming took off 4 bases at V and 6 bases at J, with 7 bases between the two ends. The CDR3 runs 12 residues. CDR3 bases: TGTGCCAGTAGTAGAGGGATCAATGAGCAGTTCTTC. Translation: CASSRGINEQFF. The whole variable domain, remainder taken from reference TRBV19 and TRBJ2-1, is DGGITQSPKYLFRKEGQNVTLSCEQNLNHDAMYWYRQDPGQGLRLIYYSQIVNDFQKGDIAEGYSVSREKKESFPLTVTSAQKNPTAFYLCASSRGINEQFFGPGTRLTVL.

This clone was recorded only once. The V call is TRBV18, the J call TRBJ2-2; perhaps TRBD1 as D (6 bases). V gave up 1 base and J gave up 5 bases, with 8 bases separating them. The CDR3 consists of 14 residues. Germline assignment: CDR1 KGHSH and CDR2 LQKENI. CDR3 DNA sequence: TGTGCCAGCTCACCACAGCAGGGGACCGGGGAGCTGTTTTTT. It translates to CASSPQQGTGELFF. Using reference TRBV18 and TRBJ2-2 for the parts outside the CDR3, the full variable domain is NAGVMQNPRHLVRRRGQEARLRCSPMKGHSHVYWYRQLPEEGLKFMVYLQKENIIDESGMPKERFSAEFPKEGPSILRIQQVVRGDSAAYFCASSPQQGTGELFFGEGSRLTVL.

The chain employs TRBV25-1 and TRBJ2-3, with D perhaps TRBD2 (7 bases). The CDR3 length is 16 residues. V was clipped by 8 bases and J by 0 bases, with 18 bases between them. The germline gives CDR1 MGHDK, CDR2 SYGVNS. CDR3 in DNA: TGTGCCAGCGGCGCCAGGGAGGGGGGGAGCACAGATACGCAGTATTTT. Encoded protein: CASGAREGGSTDTQYF. Combining the CDR3 with reference TRBV25-1 and TRBJ2-3 gives the whole variable domain EADIYQTPRYLVIGTGKKITLECSQTMGHDKMYWYQQDPGMELHLIHYSYGVNSTEKGDLSSESTVSRIRTEHFPLTLESARPSHTSQYLCASGAREGGSTDTQYFGPGTRLTVL.

This rearrangement joins TRBV7-2 to TRBJ2-7, with 7 bases matching TRBD1. Germline loops: CDR1 SGHTA, CDR2 FQGNSA. V shed 7 bases, J shed 4 bases, and the junction held 10 bases outside the gene matches. This CDR3 region has 14 residues. The CDR3 sequence: CASTRRDRGYEQYF. For the CDR3, the DNA is TGTGCCAGCACCCGCCGGGACAGAGGGTACGAGCAGTACTTC.

The chain is built from TRBV4-1 and TRBJ2-7; 11 positions match TRBD2. This CDR3 comprises 19 residues. V lost 2 bases to trimming and J lost 2 bases; unmatched junction nucleotides: 14. The germline CDR1 and CDR2 sequences are MGHRA and YSYEKL. CDR3 sequence: CASSQKGLADRTPTYEQYF. CDR3 nucleotides: TGCGCCAGCAGCCAAAAGGGACTAGCGGATCGCACCCCAACCTACGAGCAGTACTTC.

The V and J genes are TRBV5-6 and TRBJ2-7; 11 bases fit TRBD1. V shed 4 bases, J shed 5 bases, and the junction held 5 bases outside the gene matches. Germline CDR1 reads SGHDT; CDR2 reads YYEEEE. The CDR3 sequence is 14 residues long. CDR3 region: CASSIGQGANEQYF. The CDR3 nucleotides are TGTGCCAGCAGCATTGGACAGGGGGCGAACGAGCAGTACTTC.

The chain has TRBV14 and TRBJ2-1; D possibly corresponds to TRBD2 (5 bases). Trimming shortened V by 4 bases and J by 3 bases, and 10 bases separated the two germline ends. The germline V gene has CDR1 SGHDN and CDR2 FVKESK. This CDR3 spans 14 amino acids. CDR3 residues: CASSLSRDYNEQFF. The CDR3 coding sequence is TGTGCCAGCAGCCTATCCCGGGACTACAATGAGCAGTTCTTC.